These 3 T cell receptor beta chains originate from one sample sequenced in a study of Graves' ophthalmopathy and Graves' hyperthyroidism. RNA transcripts yielded amplified TCR beta CDR3 regions. RT-PCR in the first round used HTBI primers; a second-round multiplex PCR followed. MiXCR, applied by TCRdb to the multiplex PCR reads, yields one record per CDR3 protein. The sample includes about 380,000 distinct CDR3 sequences, 15% of them seen just once. Sequenced: peripheral blood. These receptors were taken from a woman aged 18-29 years with stable Graves' hyperthyroidism.

The chain couples TRBV6-1 to TRBJ1-5; perhaps TRBD1 as D (6 bases). The CDR3 covers 13 residues. Germline CDR1 and CDR2: MNHNS and SASEGT. The V and J ends lost 8 bases and 2 bases respectively, with 10 bases between them. This chain's CDR3 is CASAGDRNQPQHF. The CDR3, as DNA: TGTGCCAGCGCAGGGGATCGCAATCAGCCCCAGCATTTT.

This clonotype has a count of ten or more. The chain couples TRBV9 to TRBJ1-2; D might be TRBD1 (5 bases). The CDR3 loop spans 13 amino acids. CDR1 is SGDLS and CDR2 is YYNGEE in the germline V gene. The ends were cut back, 2 bases at V and 7 bases at J, with 12 bases in the middle. The CDR3 DNA is TGTGCCAGCAGCGTGGGGCTATCAGGTGGCTACACCTTC. This translates into CASSVGLSGGYTF.

The rearrangement uses TRBV10-3 and TRBJ1-1, with a tentative D call TRBD1 (5 bases). Per the germline V gene, CDR1 is ENHRY and CDR2 is SYGVKD. Trimming took off 8 bases at V and 0 bases at J, with 16 bases between the two ends. This CDR3 is built from 15 residues. CDR3 in amino acids: CAIRLAGDLNTEAFF. CDR3 DNA: TGTGCCATCCGCCTCGCCGGGGACTTGAACACTGAAGCTTTCTTT.